This T cell receptor (beta chain) comes out of a study of T cell repertoires in cytomegalovirus infection. In TCRdb, the reads were re-called with MiXCR into one record per CDR3 protein. The sample carries approximately 750,000 distinct CDR3 sequences, about a third recorded once. In its sample, this clonotype was seen a few times. V dropped 1 base and J dropped 3 bases, with 10 bases sitting between them. This CDR3 contains 14 residues. Germline CDR1 MDHEN, CDR2 SYDVKM. Sequenced sample: PBMCs. The clonotype originates from a human donor in good health (CMV status not recorded). Some clones in this sample may be carry-over from other donors' samples. This chain links TRBV28 with TRBJ2-7, with D unclear. The CDR3 DNA sequence: TGTGCCAGCAGTTTATTAAAAAGGGACTACGAGCAGTACTTC. This codes for CASSLLKRDYEQYF. The entire variable domain, with the rest obtained from reference TRBV28 and TRBJ2-7, is as follows: DVKVTQSSRYLVKRTGEKVFLECVQDMDHENMFWYRQDPGLGLRLIYFSYDVKMKEKGDIPEGYSVSREKKERFSLILESASTNQTSMYLCASSLLKRDYEQYFGPGTRLTVT.